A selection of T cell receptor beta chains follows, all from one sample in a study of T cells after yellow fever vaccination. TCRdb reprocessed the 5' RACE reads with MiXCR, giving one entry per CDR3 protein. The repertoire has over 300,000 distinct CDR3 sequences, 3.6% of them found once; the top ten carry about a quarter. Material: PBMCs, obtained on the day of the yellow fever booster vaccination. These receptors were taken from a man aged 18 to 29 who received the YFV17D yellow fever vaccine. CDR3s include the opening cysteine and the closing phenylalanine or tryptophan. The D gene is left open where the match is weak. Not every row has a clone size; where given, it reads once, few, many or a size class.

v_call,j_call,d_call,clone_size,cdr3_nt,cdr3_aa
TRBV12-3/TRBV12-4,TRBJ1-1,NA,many,TGTGCCAGCATCCCTAGAAGGGGTGTAGGGGACACTGAAGCTTTCTTT,CASIPRRGVGDTEAFF
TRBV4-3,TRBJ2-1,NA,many,TGCGCCAGCAGCCCGGTTGGGGTCAATGAGCAGTTCTTC,CASSPVGVNEQFF
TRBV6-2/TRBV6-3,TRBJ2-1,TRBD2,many,TGTGCCAGCAAAGGAGCCCGGGGGGACCGCGTCAATGAGCAGTTCTTC,CASKGARGDRVNEQFF
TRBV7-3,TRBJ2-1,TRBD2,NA,TGTGCCAGCAGCTCGACTAGCGGGGGTGAGCAGTTCTTC,CASSSTSGGEQFF
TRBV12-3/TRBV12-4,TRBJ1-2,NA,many,TGTGCCAGCAGTTTTAGGGGGATTTCTGGCTACACCTTC,CASSFRGISGYTF
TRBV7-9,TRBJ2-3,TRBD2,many,TGTGCCAGCAGCGCCAAACCTAGCGGGGGGTACACAGATACGCAGTATTTT,CASSAKPSGGYTDTQYF
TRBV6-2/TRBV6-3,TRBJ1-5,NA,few,TGTGCCAGCAGGTTGCAGGAAGATCAGCCCCAGCATTTT,CASRLQEDQPQHF
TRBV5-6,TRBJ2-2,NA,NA,TGTGCCAGCAGCTTGGTTGGTCTCTTAGGGACCGGGGAGCTGTTTTTT,CASSLVGLLGTGELFF
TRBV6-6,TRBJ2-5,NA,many,TGTGCCAGCAGAAGACTAGGGGAGACCCAGTACTTC,CASRRLGETQYF
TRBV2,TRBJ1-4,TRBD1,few,TGTGCCAGCAGTGAAGAGTCGACAGGGGAACTGTTTTTT,CASSEESTGELFF
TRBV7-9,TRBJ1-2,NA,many,TGTGCCAGCAGCTCGGGCCCTACGGGAGGCTACACCTTC,CASSSGPTGGYTF
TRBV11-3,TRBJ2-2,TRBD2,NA,TGTGCCAGCAGCCGCGGGACTAGCGGGGGGGCCGGGGAGCTGTTTTTT,CASSRGTSGGAGELFF
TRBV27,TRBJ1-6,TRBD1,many,TGTGCCAGCAGTTTATTTTTCGGGACAGGGAGTTCACCCCTCCACTTT,CASSLFFGTGSSPLHF
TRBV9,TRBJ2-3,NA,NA,TGTGCCAGCAGCGGTAGTTGGACAGATACGCAGTATTTT,CASSGSWTDTQYF
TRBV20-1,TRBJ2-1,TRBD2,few,TGCAGTGCTAGAGAGCCTAGCGGGGGGTTTGAGCAGTTCTTC,CSAREPSGGFEQFF
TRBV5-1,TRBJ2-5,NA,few,TGCGCCAGCAGCAGGAGGGACCCGGGAGAGACCCAGTACTTC,CASSRRDPGETQYF
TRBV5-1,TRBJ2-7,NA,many,TGCGCCAGCAGCTTGCGCCTAGAGAAGGGGAGCCGGGACTTCCCCTACGAGCAGTACTTC,CASSLRLEKGSRDFPYEQYF
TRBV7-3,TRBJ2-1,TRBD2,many,TGTGCCAGCAGCTTTGGCGGGGGGGGCTACAATGAGCAGTTCTTC,CASSFGGGGYNEQFF
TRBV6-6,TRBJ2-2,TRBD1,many,TGTGCCAGCAATGACCGGGACAGGGGGCGGGGGAAGCTGTTTTTT,CASNDRDRGRGKLFF
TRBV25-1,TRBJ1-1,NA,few,TGTGCCAGCAGTGGGGATGAAGCTTTCTTT,CASSGDEAFF
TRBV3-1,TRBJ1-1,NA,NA,TGTGCCAGCACGGGGGAGCAGAACACTGAAGCTTTCTTT,CASTGEQNTEAFF
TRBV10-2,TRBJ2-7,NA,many,TGCGCCAGCAGTTACACGGACGGCTCCTACGAGCAGTACTTC,CASSYTDGSYEQYF
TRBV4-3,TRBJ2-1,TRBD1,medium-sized,TGCGCCAGCAGCCAAGGGACAGGGGGCTACAATGAGCAGTTCTTC,CASSQGTGGYNEQFF
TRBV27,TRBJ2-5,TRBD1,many,TGTGCCAGCAGTCAATTCCCACCGGGACAGATTTTGAGAGACATATGGGAGACCCAGTACTTC,CASSQFPPGQILRDIWETQYF
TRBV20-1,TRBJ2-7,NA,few,TGCAGTGCTAGAGATCTTGGTACAGGGTCGGGCGAGCAGTACTTC,CSARDLGTGSGEQYF
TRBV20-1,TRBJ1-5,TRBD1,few,TGCAGTGCTAGGGGGACAGGGAAGGCTCAGCCCCAGCATTTT,CSARGTGKAQPQHF
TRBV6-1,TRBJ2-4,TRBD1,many,TGTGCCAGCAGGGATCTCGCAGGGGGCGCGAAGAACATTCAGTACTTC,CASRDLAGGAKNIQYF
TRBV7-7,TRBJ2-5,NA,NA,TGTGCTAGCAGCTTAGACGGCAATTCAGAGACCCAGTACTTC,CASSLDGNSETQYF
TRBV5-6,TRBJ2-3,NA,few,TGTGCCAGCAGCTTCCAAGATACGCAGTATTTT,CASSFQDTQYF
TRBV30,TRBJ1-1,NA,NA,TGTGCCTGGAATCCAGCATCCATGAACACTGAAGCTTTCTTT,CAWNPASMNTEAFF
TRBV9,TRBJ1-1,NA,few,TGTGCCAGCAGCGTATCTAGAGACACTGAAGCTTTCTTT,CASSVSRDTEAFF
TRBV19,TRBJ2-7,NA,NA,TGTGCCAGTAGCCCCGGGGCTTCCTACGAGCAGTACTTC,CASSPGASYEQYF
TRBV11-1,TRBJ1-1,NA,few,TGTGCCAGCAGCATGGTGGAATGGGGGATCACTGAAGCTTTCTTT,CASSMVEWGITEAFF
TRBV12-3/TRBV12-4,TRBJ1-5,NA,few,TGTGCCAGCAGCCGATGGGACACGGAAAATCAGCCCCAGCATTTT,CASSRWDTENQPQHF
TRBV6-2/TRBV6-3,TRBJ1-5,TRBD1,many,TGTGCCAGCAGTTACACGATGGAGGTGGACAGGGGGTGGCAGCCCCAGCATTTT,CASSYTMEVDRGWQPQHF
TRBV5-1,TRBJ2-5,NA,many,TGCGCCAGCACCTCAGGGGCCCGGGGGCTGGAAGAGACCCAGTACTTC,CASTSGARGLEETQYF
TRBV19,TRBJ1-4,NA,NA,TGTGCCAGTAGTATACTCCGGGCAAATGAAAAACTGTTTTTT,CASSILRANEKLFF
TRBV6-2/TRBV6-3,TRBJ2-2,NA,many,TGTGCCAGCAGACACCAGGGGCTGGGGGAGCTGTTTTTT,CASRHQGLGELFF
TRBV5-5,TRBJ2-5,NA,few,TGTGCCAGCAGCTCCCGGTCGGAGGAGACCCAGTACTTC,CASSSRSEETQYF
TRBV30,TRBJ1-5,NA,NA,TGTGCCTGGAGAAGAGCTGGGGGATGGGATCAGCCCCAGCATTTT,CAWRRAGGWDQPQHF
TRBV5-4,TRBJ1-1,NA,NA,TGTGCCAGCAGCCGGGGACTTACGAACTCTGAAGCTTTCTTT,CASSRGLTNSEAFF
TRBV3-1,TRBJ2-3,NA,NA,TGTGCCAGCAGCCGCTTGGCGCGGGGAGATACGCAGTATTTT,CASSRLARGDTQYF
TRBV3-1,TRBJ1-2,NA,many,TGTGCCAGCAGCCCTCGGACGGGGAGTGGCTACACCTTC,CASSPRTGSGYTF
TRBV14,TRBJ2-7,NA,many,TGTGCCAGCAGCCAGTTGGGAAATTACGAGCAGTACTTC,CASSQLGNYEQYF
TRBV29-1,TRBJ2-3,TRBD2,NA,TGCAGCGTTGATTGGCGGGGGGGGCCCACAGATACGCAGTATTTT,CSVDWRGGPTDTQYF
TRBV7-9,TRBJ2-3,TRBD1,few,TGTGCCAGCAGCTCCCGGGACAGCATCACAGATACGCAGTATTTT,CASSSRDSITDTQYF
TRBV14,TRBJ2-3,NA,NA,TGTGCCAGCATAAACGGGGGGCAGGCAAGCACAGATACGCAGTATTTT,CASINGGQASTDTQYF
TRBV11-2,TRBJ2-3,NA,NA,TGTGCCAGCAGCTTTGGGCAGAAGAGCACAGATACGCAGTATTTT,CASSFGQKSTDTQYF
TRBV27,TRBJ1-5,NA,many,TGTGCCAGCAGAGCTGGGACTGACGGGCGTCAGCCCCAGCATTTT,CASRAGTDGRQPQHF
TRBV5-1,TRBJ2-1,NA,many,TGCGCCAGCAAAGGGGTCGGGGCTTACAATGAGCAGTTCTTC,CASKGVGAYNEQFF
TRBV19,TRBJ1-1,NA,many,TGTGCCAGTAGTAAACAGGGAATTTGGGGAATGAACACTGAAGCTTTCTTT,CASSKQGIWGMNTEAFF
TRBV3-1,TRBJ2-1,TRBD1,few,TGTGCCAGCAGCCAAGAATACAGGGGAAGTAATGAGCAGTTCTTC,CASSQEYRGSNEQFF
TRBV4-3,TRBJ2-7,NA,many,TGCGCCAGCAGCCAAGGAGGCTCCGAGCAGTACTTC,CASSQGGSEQYF